This T cell receptor beta chain is drawn from a study of CD8+CD57+ T cells in acquired aplastic anemia. Genomic DNA acted as the template from which TCR beta VDJ combination and CDR3 sequence profiling were carried out. TCRdb analysed the reads with MiXCR anew, one entry per CDR3 protein. Found here are about 160,000 distinct CDR3 sequences, about two thirds of them singletons; the top ten hold approximately 42%. This clonotype has only a few counts. V trimming: 10 bases; J trimming: 5 bases; junction bases outside the gene matches: 10. Per germline, CDR1 SEHNR and CDR2 FQNEAQ (reference sequence). The CDR3 length is 13 residues. Patients chosen for sequencing had CD8+CD57+ cells that had expanded, as shown by flow cytometry.

The receptor was isolated from a human donor with aplastic anemia. The rearrangement uses TRBV7-9 and TRBJ2-5; 7 bases fit TRBD2. The material sequenced was sorted CD4+, CD8+, or CD8+CD57+ T cells (not recorded which) from PBMCs. The CDR3 bases are TGTGCCATCGGGAGGCCCTTGGGGGAGACCCAGTACTTC. This encodes CAIGRPLGETQYF.